This T cell receptor (beta chain) was recorded in a study of beta chain features in type 1 diabetes. The overall study: All samples together contributed 95 million to 110 million sorted cells for examination. Study-wide points: The study found moderately but significantly shorter TCRB CDR3s in all four CD4+ subsets of Type 1 diabetes patients. With patients and controls alike, PCR might favor shorter templates to an equal degree.

The length of the CDR3 is 15 residues. The V gene end was trimmed by 3 bases and the J gene end by 3 bases; junction bases not matched to a gene: 3. Germline V gene sequence: CDR1 SGDLS, CDR2 YYNGEE. This clone came up a few times. Its antigen is not identified. Expressed TCRB transcripts were sequenced, since all the RNA that had been isolated was reverse transcribed. Profiling relied on immunoSEQ multiplex PCR, and the TCRdb table lists in-frame clones only, not all of them. The table lists a few hundred thousand clones, approximately 12% of them singletons. The sequence derives from a young woman with type 1 diabetes. The sequencing sample was made of naive CD4+ T cells from blood. J is TRBJ2-3 and V is TRBV9, with 11 nucleotides matching TRBD1. CDR3: CASSARDRGTDTQYF. In nucleotides, the CDR3 is TGTGCCAGCAGCGCTCGGGACAGGGGGACAGATACGCAGTATTTT.